These T cell receptor beta chains were read from a single sample in a study of CD8 T cells in ankylosing spondylitis. TCRdb redid the calling of the 5' RACE reads with MiXCR, one entry per CDR3 protein. The table shows about 440,000 distinct CDR3 sequences, with roughly a sixth occurring only once. Sample: blood, either unsorted or a sorted T cell fraction (not recorded which). These receptors were collected from a male donor with ankylosing spondylitis. The CDR3 runs from the conserved cysteine through the conserved F or W. D genes are given only for firm matches. Size is omitted from some rows. Given values are once, few, many or a class for expanded clones.

d_call | cdr3_length | j_call | v_call | clone_size | cdr3_aa | cdr3_nt
. | 15 | TRBJ2-5 | TRBV21-1 | . | CASSQRTSGGETQYF | TGTGCCAGCAGCCAACGGACTAGCGGGGGGGAGACCCAGTACTTC
. | 12 | TRBJ1-4 | TRBV5-6 | many | CASSFTGEKLFF | TGTGCCAGCAGCTTCACAGGGGAAAAACTGTTTTTT
. | 15 | TRBJ2-7 | TRBV10-3 | few | CAISEGIAPAYEQYF | TGTGCCATCAGTGAGGGAATAGCCCCCGCCTACGAGCAGTACTTC
. | 14 | TRBJ2-5 | TRBV9 | many | CASSKEGKQETQYF | TGTGCCAGCAGCAAGGAAGGGAAGCAAGAGACCCAGTACTTC
TRBD2 | 13 | TRBJ2-4 | TRBV9 | . | CASNPSGGNIQYF | TGTGCCAGCAACCCCAGCGGGGGGAACATTCAGTACTTC
TRBD1 | 15 | TRBJ1-3 | TRBV20-1 | few | CSASGVGTGGNTIYF | TGCAGTGCTAGCGGGGTAGGGACAGGGGGAAACACCATATATTTT
. | 13 | TRBJ1-1 | TRBV7-2 | many | CASRQTGGGEAFF | TGTGCCAGCAGACAGACAGGAGGTGGTGAAGCTTTCTTT
TRBD1 | 20 | TRBJ1-1 | TRBV12-3/TRBV12-4 | many | CASSFQYSGQGAFMNTEAFF | TGTGCCAGCAGTTTCCAATACTCAGGGCAGGGGGCATTTATGAACACTGAAGCTTTCTTT
. | 13 | TRBJ2-2 | TRBV2 | many | CASRTENTGELFF | TGTGCCAGCAGGACAGAGAACACCGGGGAGCTGTTTTTT
. | 12 | TRBJ2-3 | TRBV6-1 | few | CASSGDGDTQYF | TGTGCCAGCAGTGGGGACGGGGATACGCAGTATTTT
. | 18 | TRBJ2-5 | TRBV28 | . | CASSLSRGLGTIQETQYF | TGTGCCAGCAGTTTAAGTCGTGGGTTAGGGACAATCCAAGAGACCCAGTACTTC
TRBD1 | 12 | TRBJ1-1 | TRBV11-3 | . | CASSLLGTGPFF | TGTGCCAGCAGCTTACTCGGGACAGGACCTTTCTTT
. | 14 | TRBJ1-1 | TRBV18 | few | CASFGDLLDTEAFF | TGTGCCAGCTTCGGGGACTTACTGGATACTGAAGCTTTCTTT
TRBD2 | 15 | TRBJ2-7 | TRBV7-2 | many | CASSPGLSPGKEQYF | TGTGCCAGCAGTCCGGGACTATCACCAGGAAAAGAGCAGTACTTC
. | 16 | TRBJ2-2 | TRBV5-1 | . | CASSTGQLANTGELFF | TGCGCCAGCAGCACAGGACAGCTCGCGAACACCGGGGAGCTGTTTTTT
TRBD2 | 15 | TRBJ2-7 | TRBV12-3/TRBV12-4 | many | CASSPGLANSYEQYF | TGTGCCAGCAGCCCGGGACTAGCGAACTCCTACGAGCAGTACTTC
. | 15 | TRBJ1-6 | TRBV28 | . | CASSLLQAYNSPLHF | TGTGCCAGCAGCCTTTTACAGGCCTATAATTCACCCCTCCACTTT
TRBD1 | 15 | TRBJ1-2 | TRBV4-1 | . | CASSQTGGPIYGYTF | TGCGCCAGCAGCCAAACAGGGGGTCCGATCTATGGCTACACCTTC
TRBD2 | 14 | TRBJ2-7 | TRBV2 | . | CASRTSGRNGEQYF | TGTGCCAGCAGAACTAGCGGGAGGAACGGGGAGCAGTACTTC
TRBD1 | 11 | TRBJ2-1 | TRBV3-1 | few | CASSGDRVQFF | TGTGCCAGCAGCGGAGACAGGGTTCAGTTCTTC
TRBD2 | 17 | TRBJ2-3 | TRBV3-1 | few | CASSQGRGGLAGDTQYF | TGTGCCAGCAGCCAAGGTCGAGGGGGACTAGCGGGAGATACGCAGTATTTT
. | 11 | TRBJ2-1 | TRBV6-2/TRBV6-3 | . | CASGLYNEQFF | TGTGCCAGCGGGTTATACAATGAGCAGTTCTTC
TRBD2 | 17 | TRBJ2-1 | TRBV4-1 | . | CASSQLGLAGRGGEQFF | TGCGCCAGCAGCCAATTGGGACTAGCGGGGCGCGGGGGTGAGCAGTTCTTC
TRBD1 | 15 | TRBJ1-2 | TRBV6-1 | . | CASSGGDRGRGGYTF | TGTGCCAGCAGCGGCGGGGACAGGGGGCGAGGGGGCTACACCTTC
. | 15 | TRBJ2-2 | TRBV6-5 | few | CASSYGRDGAGELFF | TGTGCCAGCAGTTATGGCAGGGACGGGGCCGGGGAGCTGTTTTTT
. | 15 | TRBJ1-2 | TRBV19 | few | CASSIPGANVGGYTF | TGTGCCAGTAGTATCCCCGGGGCCAACGTGGGAGGCTACACCTTC
TRBD2 | 15 | TRBJ2-7 | TRBV20-1 | few | CSARVASGGAYEQYF | TGCAGTGCTAGAGTTGCTAGCGGGGGAGCCTACGAGCAGTACTTC
. | 13 | TRBJ1-5 | TRBV3-1 | . | CASSQSLDQPQHF | TGTGCCAGCAGCCAAAGTTTGGATCAGCCCCAGCATTTT
TRBD2 | 15 | TRBJ2-7 | TRBV5-1 | . | CASSLTSGGAYEQYF | TGCGCCAGCAGCTTGACTAGCGGGGGGGCCTACGAGCAGTACTTC
TRBD2 | 16 | TRBJ2-3 | TRBV7-2 | . | CASSPNSGREVDTQYF | TGTGCCAGCAGCCCAAATAGCGGGAGGGAGGTAGATACGCAGTATTTT
TRBD1 | 15 | TRBJ2-1 | TRBV10-3 | . | CAISEYRGLGNEQFF | TGTGCCATCAGTGAGTACAGGGGGCTGGGTAATGAGCAGTTCTTC
TRBD2 | 18 | TRBJ2-1 | TRBV5-1 | many | CASRVGREGLEEGNEQFF | TGCGCCAGCAGGGTAGGTCGGGAGGGCCTAGAAGAAGGCAATGAGCAGTTCTTC
. | 13 | TRBJ1-3 | TRBV20-1 | many | CSARPGSGNTIYF | TGCAGTGCTAGACCTGGCTCTGGAAACACCATATATTTT
. | 12 | TRBJ1-1 | TRBV28 | . | CASSSPGTEAFF | TGTGCCAGCAGTTCCCCCGGGACTGAAGCTTTCTTT
TRBD1 | 13 | TRBJ2-5 | TRBV20-1 | . | CSARMDRQETQYF | TGCAGTGCTAGGATGGACAGGCAGGAGACCCAGTACTTC
. | 13 | TRBJ1-5 | TRBV24-1 | few | CATQEGPNQPQHF | TGTGCCACCCAAGAGGGTCCAAATCAGCCCCAGCATTTT
TRBD1 | 15 | TRBJ2-1 | TRBV6-2/TRBV6-3 | . | CASSPPDRGLVEQFF | TGTGCCAGCAGCCCACCGGACAGGGGTTTGGTCGAGCAGTTCTTC
. | 12 | TRBJ2-5 | TRBV6-2/TRBV6-3 | few | CASSYSGTPQYF | TGTGCCAGCAGTTACTCTGGGACACCCCAGTACTTC
. | 16 | TRBJ2-1 | TRBV15 | . | CATSLRGGRGPHEQFF | TGTGCCACCAGCCTAAGGGGGGGCCGGGGTCCCCATGAGCAGTTCTTC
TRBD1 | 16 | TRBJ2-1 | TRBV18 | few | CASSPSGQGFDNEQFF | TGTGCCAGCTCACCCTCCGGACAGGGCTTCGACAATGAGCAGTTCTTC
. | 12 | TRBJ2-1 | TRBV5-8 | few | CASSLGLGEQFF | TGTGCCAGCAGCTTGGGTCTTGGGGAGCAGTTCTTC
TRBD2 | 15 | TRBJ2-5 | TRBV7-2 | few | CASSLVAGVRETQYF | TGTGCCAGCAGCTTAGTAGCGGGAGTCAGGGAGACCCAGTACTTC
. | 17 | TRBJ1-4 | TRBV25-1 | . | CASSQPTAGATNEKLFF | TGTGCCAGCAGCCAACCTACCGCGGGGGCAACTAATGAAAAACTGTTTTTT
. | 14 | TRBJ1-6 | TRBV6-1 | . | CASSQGRVRSPLHF | TGTGCCAGCAGCCAGGGGAGGGTAAGGTCACCCCTCCACTTT
. | 13 | TRBJ1-1 | TRBV28 | . | CASRPDSRLEAFF | TGTGCCAGCAGGCCGGACAGCAGATTAGAAGCTTTCTTT
. | 15 | TRBJ1-1 | TRBV12-3/TRBV12-4 | many | CASRGQGFGNTEAFF | TGTGCCAGCAGGGGGCAGGGGTTCGGGAACACTGAAGCTTTCTTT
TRBD1 | 17 | TRBJ2-3 | TRBV2 | . | CASSGGGRGRKVDTQYF | TGTGCCAGCAGCGGAGGTGGCAGGGGGCGTAAGGTGGATACGCAGTATTTT
. | 14 | TRBJ1-4 | TRBV29-1 | . | CSVRDLWTNEKLFF | TGCAGCGTGCGGGACTTGTGGACTAATGAAAAACTGTTTTTT
. | 15 | TRBJ1-1 | TRBV27 | . | CASSPPRVWITEAFF | TGTGCCAGCAGTCCCCCCAGGGTATGGATCACTGAAGCTTTCTTT